The rows below give T cell receptor beta chains drawn from one sample of a study of cytomegalovirus exposure and HLA in healthy donors. Assay: immunoSEQ multiplex PCR; the TCRdb copy retains only in-frame clones and omits some. The repertoire consists of 100,000 to 150,000 clones, with approximately 74% occurring once and the leading ten covering 4%. Sequencing input: PBMCs. The receptors shown here come from a middle-aged man in good health and CMV-seropositive. Both conserved end residues are part of each CDR3. D genes are given only for firm matches. Size tells how often a clone was seen (once, few, many) or the class of an expanded clone, and some rows leave it out.

clone_size,d_call,v_call,cdr3_length,j_call,cdr3_nt,cdr3_aa
few,TRBD1,TRBV27,13,TRBJ1-2,TGTGCCAGCAGTCTTACAGGGGGCTATGGCTACACCTTC,CASSLTGGYGYTF
-,-,TRBV7-8,15,TRBJ1-2,TGTGCCAGCAGCTTAGAGATGGAGCGGGCTGGTGGCTACACCTTC,CASSLEMERAGGYTF
-,TRBD2,TRBV6-4,16,TRBJ2-2,TGTGCCAGCAGTCAGAATAGCGGGAGTAGCACCGGGGAGCTGTTTTTT,CASSQNSGSSTGELFF
few,-,TRBV11-2,13,TRBJ2-1,TGTGCCAGCAGCTTAAACAGGTACAATGAGCAGTTCTTC,CASSLNRYNEQFF
-,-,TRBV28,12,TRBJ1-5,TGTGCCAGTGGGAGTGGCAATCAGCCCCAGCATTTT,CASGSGNQPQHF
-,-,TRBV28,16,TRBJ2-4,TGTGCCAGCACCACTCGGGACAACCTAGCCAAAAACATTCAGTACTTC,CASTTRDNLAKNIQYF
-,TRBD1,TRBV6-5,15,TRBJ1-1,TGTGCCAGCAGTTCGAGACAGGGTATGGACACTGAAGCTTTCTTT,CASSSRQGMDTEAFF
-,-,TRBV9,13,TRBJ1-6,TGTGCCAGCAGCGTGGACTACAGGTCACCCCTCCACTTT,CASSVDYRSPLHF
-,-,TRBV19,14,TRBJ1-3,TGTGCCAGTAGTCCCTATACCTCTGGAAACACCATATATTTT,CASSPYTSGNTIYF
-,-,TRBV11-3,13,TRBJ2-5,TGTGCCAGCAGCTACACCTCTCGGGGGACCCAGTACTTC,CASSYTSRGTQYF
few,-,TRBV7-8,15,TRBJ1-1,TGTGCCAGCAGCTTAGAGGTCAGGGCAGGCACTGAAGCTTTCTTT,CASSLEVRAGTEAFF
-,TRBD1,TRBV4-2,15,TRBJ1-2,TGTGCCAGCAGCCAGGGGGGGACAGGGGGCGGCAGCTACACCTTC,CASSQGGTGGGSYTF
-,TRBD2,TRBV6-1,18,TRBJ2-2,TGTGCCAGCAGTGAAGTGGGGAGGGCGGGAGGGCCGTCTGGGGAGCTGTTTTTT,CASSEVGRAGGPSGELFF
-,TRBD1,TRBV7-9,15,TRBJ2-7,TGTGCCAGCAGCTCTGGACAGGGGAGCTCCTACGAGCAGTACTTC,CASSSGQGSSYEQYF
-,TRBD2,TRBV27,15,TRBJ2-1,TGTGCCGGCAGTCCCAGACTAGCGGGCCGCAATGAGCAGTTCTTC,CAGSPRLAGRNEQFF
-,-,TRBV9,13,TRBJ2-5,TGTGCCAGCAGTCTTTCGGGGATGGAGACCCAGTACTTC,CASSLSGMETQYF
-,-,TRBV9,15,TRBJ2-3,TGTGCCAGCAGCGTATCAGGGGTTTCCACAGATACGCAGTATTTT,CASSVSGVSTDTQYF
-,-,TRBV2,13,TRBJ1-6,TGTGCCAGCACCAGCTCCTATAATTCACCCCTCCACTTT,CASTSSYNSPLHF
-,-,TRBV15,13,TRBJ2-1,TGTGCCACCAGCGTTGGGACTTACAATGAGCAGTTCTTC,CATSVGTYNEQFF
once,TRBD2,TRBV7-9,15,TRBJ2-7,TGTGCCAGCAGCTCCCGGACTAGCGGGGGGGCAGAGCAGTACTTC,CASSSRTSGGAEQYF
once,-,TRBV5-6,13,TRBJ2-3,TGTGCCAGCAGCTTGGCTAGCACAGATACGCAGTATTTT,CASSLASTDTQYF
few,-,TRBV7-9,18,TRBJ1-5,TGTGCCAGCAGCAAGGGACAAACCGTGGGTTCTAGCAATCAGCCCCAGCATTTT,CASSKGQTVGSSNQPQHF
-,TRBD1,TRBV9,16,TRBJ1-2,TGTGCCAGCGGTGATGAACAGGGGGCAGTCGGTTGGGGCTACACCTTC,CASGDEQGAVGWGYTF
-,TRBD1,TRBV6-6,12,TRBJ1-2,TGTGCCAGCATCTCAGGGGGTTATGGCTACACCTTC,CASISGGYGYTF
-,TRBD1,TRBV6-1,14,TRBJ1-2,TGTGCCAGCAATACAGGGGCCGCCGGCTATGGCTACACCTTC,CASNTGAAGYGYTF
-,-,TRBV7-3,13,TRBJ2-3,TGTGCCAGCAGCCACAGCGGGCCAGATACGCAGTATTTT,CASSHSGPDTQYF
once,TRBD1,TRBV5-1,14,TRBJ1-5,TGCGCCAGCAGCTTAGGGGACAGGAGCCAGCCCCAGCATTTT,CASSLGDRSQPQHF
-,-,TRBV11-3,15,TRBJ2-5,TGTGCCAGCAGCTTAGATGGGCGTGGAAGGGAGACCCAGTACTTC,CASSLDGRGRETQYF
once,TRBD2,TRBV7-2,12,TRBJ2-3,TGTGCCAGCAGCTATTCGGGAGGTACGCAGTATTTT,CASSYSGGTQYF
once,TRBD1,TRBV29-1,13,TRBJ1-2,TGCAGCGCCGGGACAGGGGTAACCTATGGCTACACCTTC,CSAGTGVTYGYTF
-,TRBD1,TRBV28,16,TRBJ2-7,TGTGCCAGCAGTTTACGGGACAGGGGGCTTTACTACGAGCAGTACTTC,CASSLRDRGLYYEQYF
-,-,TRBV4-3,16,TRBJ2-1,TGCGCCAGCAGCCAAGACTCAGGGGGGCGGGCCAATGAGCAGTTCTTC,CASSQDSGGRANEQFF
-,-,TRBV28,13,TRBJ2-7,TGTGCCAGCACAGAGAGGAGGGGCTACGAGCAGTACTTC,CASTERRGYEQYF
-,TRBD2,TRBV27,19,TRBJ2-2,TGTGCCAGCAGTCACACTAGCGGGAGGGCCCGCCCCCTAGCCGGGGAGCTGTTTTTT,CASSHTSGRARPLAGELFF
few,-,TRBV4-3,14,TRBJ2-3,TGCGCCAGCAGCCAACAGGGACTGGCAGATACGCAGTATTTT,CASSQQGLADTQYF
-,TRBD1,TRBV7-9,15,TRBJ2-7,TGTGCCAGCAGTGATAGGGGACAGGCCTCCTACGAGCAGTACTTC,CASSDRGQASYEQYF
-,TRBD1,TRBV5-1,14,TRBJ2-7,TGCGCCAGCAGCTTCGGGACAGGGAGCTACGAGCAGTACTTC,CASSFGTGSYEQYF
-,TRBD1,TRBV2,16,TRBJ1-5,TGTGCCAGCAGTCCGCCTCAGGGGGCGGTGAACCAGCCCCAGCATTTT,CASSPPQGAVNQPQHF
-,-,TRBV19,15,TRBJ1-5,TGTGCCAGTAGTGCCGGACTTGTTAGCAATCAGCCCCAGCATTTT,CASSAGLVSNQPQHF
once,TRBD2,TRBV6-6,15,TRBJ2-2,TGTGCCAGCAGTTATAGCGGGGGGGTCCCCGGGGAGCTGTTTTTT,CASSYSGGVPGELFF
-,-,TRBV5-1,13,TRBJ2-7,TGCGCCAGCAGCTTAAGGGGTGTGAGAGAGCAGTACTTC,CASSLRGVREQYF
-,-,TRBV10-1,14,TRBJ1-6,TGCGCCAGCAGCCGGGACTCCTATAATTCACCCCTCCACTTT,CASSRDSYNSPLHF
-,TRBD2,TRBV6-5,15,TRBJ2-3,TGTGCCAGCAGTTTAGCGGGGGGCAGCACAGATACGCAGTATTTT,CASSLAGGSTDTQYF
-,-,TRBV7-2,15,TRBJ2-7,TGTGCCAGCAGCCCGCTAGCGTCTAGCTCCTACGAGCAGTACTTC,CASSPLASSSYEQYF
-,-,TRBV6-1,16,TRBJ1-3,TGTGCCAGCAGTGAAGGGGCAGGGCGGCGAGGAAACACCATATATTTT,CASSEGAGRRGNTIYF
-,-,TRBV11-3,15,TRBJ1-1,TGTGCCAGCAGCCCCGGGAGGGACATCGGCACTGAAGCTTTCTTT,CASSPGRDIGTEAFF
-,-,TRBV4-1,16,TRBJ2-1,TGCGCCAGCAGCCCCGCGTCGGGGAAACCCTACAATGAGCAGTTCTTC,CASSPASGKPYNEQFF
-,-,TRBV18,16,TRBJ1-5,TGTGCCAGCTCAGCAGACAGTCCGAATGGGAATCAGCCCCAGCATTTT,CASSADSPNGNQPQHF
few,-,TRBV19,14,TRBJ2-2,TGTGCCAGTAGTATTAGAGGGGACTCCGGGGAGCTGTTTTTT,CASSIRGDSGELFF
-,-,TRBV9,14,TRBJ1-1,TGTGCCAGCAGCGTAGGGGCAGGGAACACTGAAGCTTTCTTT,CASSVGAGNTEAFF
-,TRBD1,TRBV5-4,15,TRBJ2-2,TGTGCCAGCAGCTCCGGGACAGTGAACACCGGGGAGCTGTTTTTT,CASSSGTVNTGELFF
-,TRBD2,TRBV19,14,TRBJ2-5,TGTGCCAGTAGTTCCCAGCGGGACCGGGAGACCCAGTACTTC,CASSSQRDRETQYF
-,-,TRBV18,13,TRBJ1-2,TGTGCCAGCTCACCACCGGGCAGTTATGGCTACACCTTC,CASSPPGSYGYTF
few,-,TRBV11-2,15,TRBJ1-2,TGTGCCAGCAGCTCAGTTTGGGGGGACAACTATGGCTACACCTTC,CASSSVWGDNYGYTF
-,-,TRBV14,13,TRBJ1-5,TGTGCCAGCAGCCTGAGGGTTTCGGAGCCCCAGCATTTT,CASSLRVSEPQHF
few,TRBD1,TRBV6-1,12,TRBJ1-2,TGTGCCAGCAGTGGACAGGGGGGTGGCTACACCTTC,CASSGQGGGYTF
-,-,TRBV11-1,14,TRBJ2-7,TGTGCCAGCGGACATATCGGGGGCTCCTACGAGCAGTACTTC,CASGHIGGSYEQYF
-,-,TRBV7-2,14,TRBJ2-7,TGTGCCAGCAGCTTAGCGGTTAGTAACTACGAGCAGTACTTC,CASSLAVSNYEQYF
few,TRBD1,TRBV19,13,TRBJ2-3,TGTGCCAGCACACAGGGGGCCTCAGATACGCAGTATTTT,CASTQGASDTQYF
-,TRBD2,TRBV2,15,TRBJ2-7,TGTGCCAGCAGTAGAAGGACTAGCGGGGGCCACGAGCAGTACTTC,CASSRRTSGGHEQYF